This T cell receptor (beta chain) was observed in a study of blood T cell repertoires in COVID-19. Study in general: Sources were T cells, B-cell-depleted T cells, or PBMCs; the material itself was cDNA or gDNA.

Germline V gene data show CDR1 as SGDLS and CDR2 as YYNGEE. There are 16 residues in the CDR3. The V end was cut by 3 bases, the J end by 2 bases, with 18 bases between. Original processing methods: Amplification of reference gene primers provided the estimated nucleated cell counts. The data were produced by immunoSEQ multiplex PCR, yet TCRdb's version contains in-frame clones alone and is incomplete. That table is the source of V, J and clone size, and D and trimming were worked out from the DNA. Here the sample spans 150,000 to 200,000 clones, 70% to 90% being singletons. This clone was recorded at least ten times.

Sequenced sample: peripheral blood. The V gene is TRBV9, the J gene TRBJ2-7; TRBD1 is a possible D gene (6 bases). This TCR was sampled from a man aged 55 to 69 with active or convalescent COVID-19. The CDR3 region is CASSDSTGSPTYEQYF. CDR3 nucleotide sequence: TGTGCCAGCAGCGACTCTACAGGGTCCCCAACCTACGAGCAGTACTTC.